These 14 T cell receptor beta chains came from one sample sequenced in a study of PD-1 blockade in classical Hodgkin lymphoma (dated by TCRdb to between 2020 and 2021). The sample's time point label, in plain terms: cycle 2 day 1 (C2D1) of nivolumab. Relapse after autologous stem cell transplantation had occurred in all trial patients, and cohorts A, B and C were distinguished by prior brentuximab vedotin exposure. Library prep was done by the immunoSEQ multiplex PCR assay. TCRdb holds this immuneACCESS table with in-frame rearrangements only. Some clones are missing; in checked studies, unresolved V genes explain under half, and the rest has no known cause. Within this sample are about 100,000 clones, with more than 85% of them counted one time only. The top ten hold about 6.4% of the sample. The material was peripheral blood mononuclear cells (PBMCs), obtained before the second cycle of nivolumab. All receptors derive from a human donor with classical Hodgkin lymphoma.

The V call is TRBV15, the J call TRBJ2-3; possible D gene TRBD1, 5 bases. The V and J ends lost 2 bases and 10 bases respectively, with 19 bases between them. The CDR3 runs 15 residues. Germline V lookup: CDR1 LNHNV, CDR2 YYDKDF (reference sequence). Written as DNA, the CDR3 is TGTGCCACCAGCAGACAGTCTCCGGGCCAGGGTGCGCAGTATTTT. Amino acids: CATSRQSPGQGAQYF.

This clone is a singleton in its sample. This chain uses TRBV7-6 with TRBJ2-1; D possibly corresponds to TRBD2 (7 bases). V was cut by 1 base and J by 4 bases, with 17 bases left in between. The germline V gene has CDR1 SGHVS and CDR2 FNYEAQ. The CDR3 loop spans 17 amino acids. For the CDR3, the DNA is TGTGCCAGCAGCTTAGGGGTTCGGGGGGCGATATACAATGAGCAGTTCTTC. Its protein is CASSLGVRGAIYNEQFF.

The genes are TRBV6-5 and TRBJ1-2; D gene unclear. Trimming took 4 bases from V and 8 from J, leaving 8 bases between them. Germline assignment: CDR1 MNHEY and CDR2 SVGAGI. This CDR3 has 11 residues. CDR3 residues: CASSWEAGYTF. The CDR3 DNA reads as TGTGCCAGCAGTTGGGAGGCGGGCTACACCTTC.

The rearrangement uses TRBV4-2 and TRBJ1-3; the D gene is possibly TRBD1 (6 bases). V gave up 0 bases and J gave up 5 bases, with 17 bases separating them. The CDR3 length is 17 residues. Germline loops: CDR1 LGHNA, CDR2 YNFKEQ. DNA for the CDR3: TGTGCCAGCAGCCAAGATTCCGGACAGAGCGGGAGAAACACCATATATTTT. Translation: CASSQDSGQSGRNTIYF.

The table lists this clone with a count of one. The CDR3 region has the DNA TGTGCCAGCAGTCGGGTTGACGAGTGGAAAGCAGGGGAGCTGTTTTTT. Translation: CASSRVDEWKAGELFF. The J gene is TRBJ2-2, the V gene TRBV28; no reliable D call. Germline V gene lookup returns CDR1 MDHEN and CDR2 SYDVKM. The ends were cut back, 5 bases at V and 8 bases at J, with 21 bases in the middle. The CDR3 runs to 16 residues. Supplemented by reference TRBV28 and TRBJ2-2, the full variable domain reads DVKVTQSSRYLVKRTGEKVFLECVQDMDHENMFWYRQDPGLGLRLIYFSYDVKMKEKGDIPEGYSVSREKKERFSLILESASTNQTSMYLCASSRVDEWKAGELFFGEGSRLTVL.

The chain carries TRBV7-9 and TRBJ1-3; a weak D match, TRBD1 (6 bases). The CDR3 loop spans 17 amino acids. V lost 2 bases, J lost 4 bases, and 18 bases lay in between. Germline-derived CDR1 and CDR2 are SEHNR and FQNEAQ (reference sequence). The CDR3 sequence: CASSLKAFYREGNTIYF. The CDR3 DNA reads TGTGCCAGCAGCTTAAAGGCTTTTTACAGGGAGGGAAACACCATATATTTT.

This chain connects TRBV4-1 to TRBJ2-7; D gene uncertain. Trimming removed 3 bases at V and 0 bases at J, with 18 bases between. The CDR3 covers 17 residues. Germline V gene lookup returns CDR1 MGHRA and CDR2 YSYEKL. CDR3 amino acids: CASSHDSRLPGSYEQYF. The CDR3 nucleotides read TGCGCCAGCAGCCATGATTCACGTCTGCCAGGCTCCTACGAGCAGTACTTC.

This clone was seen more than once but under ten times. The CDR3 sequence is CASSQDPGGSYGYTF. CDR3 sequence (DNA): TGCGCCAGCAGCCAAGATCCCGGAGGTTCTTATGGCTACACCTTC. The chain couples TRBV4-3 to TRBJ1-2, with D unresolved. The V end was cut by 0 bases, the J end by 5 bases, with 13 bases between. Germline CDR1 reads LGHNA; CDR2 reads YSLEER. CDR3 size: 15 residues.

The chain uses TRBV4-3 and TRBJ1-2, with D perhaps TRBD1 (6 bases). Trimming shortened V by 0 bases and J by 3 bases, and 11 bases separated the two germline ends. The V gene's germline CDR1 is LGHNA and CDR2 YSLEER. CDR3 size: 15 residues. For the CDR3, the DNA is TGCGCCAGCAGCCAAGATCTGGGGGGCGACTATGGCTACACCTTC. Translated: CASSQDLGGDYGYTF.

This chain joins TRBV29-1 and TRBJ1-3, with D uncertain. The CDR3 is 14 residues long. Germline CDR1 is SQVTM and CDR2 is ANQGSEA. The germline V and J ends were trimmed by 3 bases and 0 bases, with 9 bases remaining between them. In DNA, the CDR3 is TGCAGCGTTGACCTCCGAGGCTCTGGAAACACCATATATTTT. It is translated as CSVDLRGSGNTIYF.

The table lists this clone with a count of one. The chain joins TRBV29-1 to TRBJ2-1; possibly TRBD1 or TRBD2 for D (5 bases each). The CDR3 is made up of 13 amino acids. The V gene's germline CDR1 is SQVTM and CDR2 ANQGSEA. The CDR3 bases are TGCAGTTCCCGGGACCCCCCCCACAATGAGCAGTTCTTC. As protein: CSSRDPPHNEQFF.

The rearrangement links TRBV6-5 to TRBJ2-7, with D possibly matching TRBD1 (5 bases). V was cut by 0 bases and J by 8 bases, with 11 bases left in between. This CDR3 comprises 13 residues. Germline CDR1 is MNHEY and CDR2 is SVGAGI. CDR3 DNA sequence: TGTGCCAGCAGTTACTCAGGACAATACAAGCAGTACTTC. It codes for CASSYSGQYKQYF.

The rearrangement uses TRBV21-1 and TRBJ1-5; the table names TRBD1, a call not compared with the DNA. TRBV21-1 is classified as a pseudogene. The CDR3 covers 14 residues. CDR3 sequence (DNA): TGTGCCAGCAGCAAACGCCAGGGTAATCAGCCCCAGCATTTT. It translates to CASSKRQGNQPQHF.

This clone was recorded a few times. This chain connects TRBV5-1 to TRBJ1-1, with no clear D. CDR1 and CDR2 from the germline V gene are SGHRS and YFSETQ. The CDR3 sequence is 14 residues long. V lost 7 bases and J lost 2, with 15 bases in between. The chain's CDR3 is CASGPLGSNTEAFF. In DNA, the CDR3 is TGCGCCAGCGGGCCCCTGGGCTCTAACACTGAAGCTTTCTTT.